This entry is about one T cell receptor beta chain. This entry belongs to a study of control samples from healthy donors and cancer patients. TCRdb's copy holds only in-frame clones and misses some; the assay was immunoSEQ multiplex PCR. The table lists 100,000 to 150,000 clones, roughly 86% of them singletons. Trimming removed 6 bases from V and 1 base from J; junction bases left unmatched: 3. The CDR3 is 14 amino acids. The germline CDR1 and CDR2 sequences are SEHNR and FQNEAQ (reference sequence). The sequence was obtained from a man aged 55 to 69 in good health. The chain combines TRBV7-9 with TRBJ1-1, with TRBD1 matching over 9 bases. The sequenced material came from blood. The chain's CDR3 is CASRSQGANTEAFF. Here the CDR3 DNA reads TGTGCCAGCAGGTCACAGGGGGCGAACACTGAAGCTTTCTTT.